This TCR beta chain is from a study of cytomegalovirus exposure and HLA in healthy donors. On the study more broadly: The approximately 120 validation repertoires, a later analysis reported, used the same platform as the 550 to 700 repertoires from the first cohort. General study points: Despite most TCR sequences being rare, some public TCRs occurred in many donors. Cytomegalovirus association was assigned to some 160 TCR beta chains.

TCRdb's copy holds only in-frame clones and misses some; the assay was immunoSEQ multiplex PCR. The table has 160,000 or so clones, around 89% seen once. The CDR3 consists of 14 residues. Trimming took off 7 bases at V and 6 bases at J, with 15 bases between the two ends. Germline CDR1 is MNHEY and CDR2 is SMNVEV (reference sequence). Remarks on this clone: What it binds is unknown.

The donors were members of the validation cohort comprising about 130 subjects, separate from the approximately 630-subject first cohort. Sequences were obtained from PBMCs. This rearrangement joins TRBV27 to TRBJ2-2; the D is unclear. This clonotype originated in a man aged 18 to 30 in good health and CMV-seronegative. CDR3 region: CASTSLAAAGELFF. The CDR3 nucleotides read TGTGCCAGCACCTCCCTCGCCGCGGCCGGGGAGCTGTTTTTT.